Listed below are T cell receptor beta chains from one sample, sequenced in a study of shared clonotypes between healthy human individuals. Using immunoSEQ multiplex PCR, the repertoire was profiled, and TCRdb retains in-frame clones only, with some absent. The data contain about a million clones, about 72% of them singletons. The specimen was memory CD4+ T cells from PBMCs. The receptors shown here come from a man aged 18 to 29 in good health. Some clones in this sample may be carry-over from other donors' samples. Each CDR3 is given with its conserved first and last residue. D genes are given only for firm matches. Not all rows give a size; the values are once, few, many and, for expanded clones, a class.

15 - TRBJ2-5 TRBV4-3 - CASSQEVARQETQYF TGCGCCAGCAGCCAAGAGGTAGCTCGGCAAGAGACCCAGTACTTC
12 TRBD1 TRBJ2-1 TRBV2 - CASGTEYNEQFF TGTGCCAGTGGGACAGAGTACAATGAGCAGTTCTTC
15 TRBD1 TRBJ1-1 TRBV7-3 - CASDRVGNEDTEAFF TGTGCCAGCGACAGGGTTGGGAATGAAGACACTGAAGCTTTCTTT
14 - TRBJ2-7 TRBV7-9 once CASSLDGRGYEQYF TGTGCCAGCAGCTTAGACGGGCGGGGCTACGAGCAGTACTTC
13 - TRBJ2-1 TRBV7-3 - CASSPSPYNEQFF TGTGCCAGCAGCCCCTCCCCCTACAATGAGCAGTTCTTC
15 - TRBJ2-7 TRBV7-2 - CASSLGGGTWYEQYF TGTGCCAGCAGCTTAGGAGGCGGGACTTGGTACGAGCAGTACTTC
14 TRBD1 TRBJ2-2 TRBV25-1 many CASSLLGGLGELFF TGTGCCAGCAGCCTGTTAGGGGGCTTGGGGGAGCTGTTTTTT
15 - TRBJ2-1 TRBV18 - CASSPPGLGYNEQFF TGTGCCAGCTCACCACCGGGGCTTGGCTACAATGAGCAGTTCTTC
16 - TRBJ2-2 TRBV5-4 - CASSSGGQGGTGELFF TGTGCCAGCAGCTCCGGTGGGCAGGGCGGCACCGGGGAGCTGTTTTTT
12 - TRBJ1-2 TRBV18 - CASSGQNYGYTF TGTGCCAGCTCCGGGCAGAACTATGGCTACACCTTC
16 - TRBJ2-3 TRBV7-3 - CASSLGRRGSTDTQYF TGTGCCAGCAGCTTAGGGCGGCGGGGTAGCACAGATACGCAGTATTTT
14 - TRBJ2-7 TRBV9 - CASSVDPGSYEQYF TGTGCCAGCAGCGTAGACCCTGGCTCCTACGAGCAGTACTTC
14 - TRBJ1-2 TRBV11-2 - CASSLFGGDYGYTF TGTGCCAGCAGCTTATTCGGGGGGGACTATGGCTACACCTTC
16 - TRBJ2-3 TRBV28 - CAGSLLQTTATDTQYF TGTGCCGGCAGTCTTCTACAAACTACGGCCACAGATACGCAGTATTTT
13 - TRBJ2-5 TRBV9 few CASSPGGAETQYF TGTGCCAGCAGCCCTGGCGGGGCTGAGACCCAGTACTTC
14 - TRBJ2-7 TRBV6-5 - CASIKDRRSYEQYF TGTGCCAGCATCAAGGACCGACGTTCCTACGAGCAGTACTTC
17 - TRBJ2-5 TRBV9 - CASSVATFFGEGETQYF TGTGCCAGCAGCGTAGCTACGTTTTTTGGGGAAGGGGAGACCCAGTACTTC
12 - TRBJ1-1 TRBV7-9 - CASSLVRGEAFF TGTGCCAGCAGCTTAGTTAGGGGTGAAGCTTTCTTT
18 TRBD2 TRBJ2-1 TRBV11-2 - CASSLVLAGANTYNEQFF TGTGCCAGCAGCTTAGTACTAGCGGGAGCGAACACCTACAATGAGCAGTTCTTC
12 - TRBJ1-5 TRBV28 - CASNDGDQPQHF TGTGCCAGCAACGATGGGGATCAGCCCCAGCATTTT
14 TRBD1 TRBJ1-5 TRBV28 few CATSGQGYNQPQHF TGTGCCACCAGCGGACAGGGCTACAATCAGCCCCAGCATTTT
11 - TRBJ1-2 TRBV28 - CASSPGPGYTF TGTGCCAGCAGTCCAGGTCCCGGCTACACCTTC
16 - TRBJ2-2 TRBV18 - CASSPRQNLNTGELFF TGTGCCAGCTCACCACGTCAGAACCTTAACACCGGGGAGCTGTTTTTT
13 - TRBJ2-7 TRBV6-5 - CASSGRVTYEQYF TGTGCCAGCAGTGGACGGGTCACCTACGAGCAGTACTTC
15 - TRBJ2-7 TRBV18 once CASSPRTLSTYEQYF TGTGCCAGCTCACCACGGACCTTGTCAACCTACGAGCAGTACTTC
15 - TRBJ1-5 TRBV27 - CASSLVDHPNQPQHF TGTGCCAGCAGTCTTGTGGACCACCCCAATCAGCCCCAGCATTTT
17 TRBD2 TRBJ2-3 TRBV15 - CATSIPGAGVRTDTQYF TGTGCCACCAGCATCCCAGGAGCGGGAGTAAGGACAGATACGCAGTATTTT
16 - TRBJ2-2 TRBV7-6 - CASSFLAGLNTGELFF TGTGCCAGCAGCTTCTTGGCGGGGCTGAACACCGGGGAGCTGTTTTTT
12 - TRBJ2-7 TRBV5-6 - CASSRRNPEQYF TGTGCCAGCAGCAGGAGGAACCCTGAGCAGTACTTC
14 - TRBJ1-2 TRBV9 - CASSPRQDPYGYTF TGTGCCAGCAGCCCTCGACAGGACCCCTATGGCTACACCTTC
16 - TRBJ2-6 TRBV30 - CAWSVFLGSGANVLTF TGTGCCTGGAGTGTATTTTTGGGCTCTGGGGCCAACGTCCTGACTTTC
13 - TRBJ2-3 TRBV18 few CASSPPGSDTQYF TGTGCCAGCTCACCACCGGGGTCAGATACGCAGTATTTT
13 - TRBJ2-5 TRBV25-1 - CASCRAGQETQYF TGTGCCAGCTGCCGGGCGGGGCAAGAGACCCAGTACTTC
15 - TRBJ1-4 TRBV5-1 - CASSLAPPTNEKLFF TGCGCCAGCAGCTTGGCCCCACCAACTAATGAAAAACTGTTTTTT
14 TRBD2 TRBJ2-7 TRBV7-2 - CASSLGIAGYEQYF TGTGCCAGCAGCTTAGGCATAGCGGGGTACGAGCAGTACTTC
12 - TRBJ1-1 TRBV29-1 - CSVKRGVAEAFF TGCAGCGTTAAGAGGGGAGTTGCAGAAGCTTTCTTT
15 - TRBJ2-2 TRBV5-1 - CASSQRAVNTGELFF TGCGCCAGCAGCCAGAGGGCGGTTAACACCGGGGAGCTGTTTTTT
19 TRBD2 TRBJ2-1 TRBV7-8 - CASSLTTVGGLGSYNEQFF TGTGCCAGCAGCTTAACTACGGTCGGGGGACTAGGCTCCTACAATGAGCAGTTCTTC
16 TRBD2 TRBJ2-2 TRBV10-3 - CAISRPSGRNTGELFF TGTGCCATCAGTAGGCCTAGCGGCAGGAACACCGGGGAGCTGTTTTTT
14 - TRBJ2-5 TRBV5-5 - CASSTVVFRETQYF TGTGCCAGCAGCACGGTGGTATTTCGGGAGACCCAGTACTTC
18 TRBD1 TRBJ1-1 TRBV7-8 - CASSLLMSGQGLLRMAFF TGTGCCAGCAGCTTACTGATGTCCGGACAGGGGCTCCTACGAATGGCTTTCTTT
16 - TRBJ2-3 TRBV1 - CTSSQANGTSTDTQYF TGCACCAGCAGCCAAGCCAACGGGACTAGCACAGATACGCAGTATTTT
14 TRBD2 TRBJ2-1 TRBV10-3 - CAISERTSAGEQFF TGTGCCATCAGTGAGCGGACTAGCGCCGGTGAGCAGTTCTTC
14 - TRBJ2-2 TRBV30 - CAWRHGPGAGELFF TGTGCCTGGAGACACGGCCCCGGGGCCGGGGAGCTGTTTTTT
15 - TRBJ2-7 TRBV4-3 - CASSQGGVGGYEQYF TGCGCCAGCAGCCAAGGGGGGGTTGGAGGGTACGAGCAGTACTTC
15 - TRBJ2-2 TRBV30 - CAWSTAPAATGELFF TGTGCCTGGAGTACGGCTCCCGCCGCCACCGGGGAGCTGTTTTTT
16 - TRBJ2-7 TRBV28 few CASILTGSSATYEQYF TGTGCCAGCATCCTGACAGGATCCTCGGCCACCTACGAGCAGTACTTC
17 TRBD2 TRBJ2-3 TRBV5-1 - CASSLGASGVSTDTQYF TGCGCCAGCAGCTTGGGGGCTAGCGGGGTTAGCACAGATACGCAGTATTTT
16 - TRBJ2-7 TRBV5-1 - CASSLGHPGVVYEQYF TGCGCCAGCAGCTTGGGCCACCCGGGGGTGGTCTACGAGCAGTACTTC
17 TRBD1 TRBJ1-2 TRBV2 - CASSEWGTGLTGNGYTF TGTGCCAGCAGTGAATGGGGGACAGGGCTTACAGGGAATGGCTACACCTTC
16 - TRBJ2-7 TRBV5-1 - CASSLAVGGTYGEQYF TGCGCCAGCAGCTTGGCCGTCGGCGGGACCTATGGGGAGCAGTACTTC
16 TRBD2 TRBJ2-3 TRBV5-4 - CASSIGGLAGTDTQYF TGTGCCAGCAGCATCGGCGGGCTAGCGGGCACAGATACGCAGTATTTT